The source of this T cell receptor (beta chain) is a study of PD-1 blockade in mismatch repair-deficient tumors (dated by TCRdb to 2017 to 2019). For the study in its entirety: Between late 2013 and late 2016, approximately 90 consecutive patients with about 12 mismatch repair-deficient cancer types, all previously treated and progressing, were enrolled in the trial. Deep sequencing of TCR CDR3 regions was used to track tumor-associated T cell clones in peripheral blood of patients responding to PD-1 blockade. What the research found in general, with its limitations: After pembrolizumab, tumor-resident clones, which were often undetectable in blood before treatment, expanded rapidly and then contracted, generally ahead of radiologic responses.

Details on this clone: No cognate antigen has been identified for it. No quality values exist for individual bases; no much larger clone is one base distant.

Mismatch repair deficiency was established in every enrolled patient by polymerase chain reaction or immunohistochemistry. TCR sequencing was performed for a few patients who responded to pembrolizumab therapy. Pembrolizumab PD-1 blockade was prospectively tested in advanced mismatch repair-deficient cancers, regardless of tissue of origin, in the phase II trial. Serial peripheral blood T cell samples were collected before and at multiple times after starting PD-1 blockade. Blood sampling times were expressed in weeks after the first pembrolizumab dose. The library was obtained by the immunoSEQ multiplex PCR assay. The source is immuneACCESS, and TCRdb retained only in-frame sequences with V and J called. Part of the clones is not carried over; for the studies checked, unresolved V genes explain less than half of this, and the remainder is unexplained. The sample profile shows 35,000 to 45,000 clones; 70% to 90% of them were found once. Of the sample, under 4% falls within the top ten clones.

CDR1 and CDR2 were assigned from the germline V gene as SGHNT and YENEEA. From the cysteine through the phenylalanine, the CDR3 covers 16 amino acids. Only the CDR3 part of the read is kept: 48 bases, read in frame from the first base. Germline trimming: 2 bases from V, 4 bases from J; junction bases outside gene matches: 7. Here the chain combines TRBV11-3 and TRBJ2-5; 10 of the junction bases match TRBD2. The sequenced sample was peripheral blood, obtained 75 to 85 weeks after starting pembrolizumab. The clonotype comes from an adult with mismatch repair-deficient cancer. The DNA sequence is TGTGCCAGCAGCTTAAGGTCTAGCGGGAGTACAGAGACCCAGTACTTC. Translation gives CASSLRSSGSTETQYF.